This TCR beta chain was observed in a study of low-dose radiotherapy and immunotherapy resistance in tumors. The sample holds many counts of this clonotype. Time point denoted: after trial treatment. Treatment denoted: LDRT plus nivolumab, ipilimumab, low-dose cyclophosphamide and aspirin (RACIN trial). Covering alpha and beta chains, TRAV- and TRBV-specific primers were used for the first-strand cDNA. For amplifying TCRs, the PCR ran for about 19 cycles with Phusion, which was used together with a constant-region primer and the adapter on the V primers. TCRdb ran MiXCR on the reads and lists one entry per CDR3 protein. Altogether tens of thousands of distinct CDR3 sequences are present, roughly 19% being singletons, with the ten largest covering roughly 13%. The CDR3 is 15 residues long. Germline CDR1 and CDR2: WSHSY and SAAADI. V was clipped by 1 base and J by 2 bases, with 10 bases between them.

Specimen: PBMCs, collected after low-dose radiotherapy plus immunotherapy. This clonotype originated in a female donor with ovarian cancer. The chain recombines TRBV10-2 with TRBJ2-3; D gene uncertain. This CDR3 is CASSEYVEDTDTQYF. The DNA for the CDR3 is TGCGCCAGCAGTGAGTATGTGGAAGACACAGATACGCAGTATTTT.